The next 4 T cell receptor beta chains were all read from a single sample in a study of identical twins. Using its own MiXCR run on the 5' RACE reads, TCRdb lists one record per CDR3 protein. The sample includes some 1,600,000 distinct CDR3 sequences, about 32% of them seen just once. The specimen sequenced was cord blood. All receptors come from a newborn girl in good health.

This clonotype was counted a few times. As DNA, the CDR3 is TGTGCCAGCAGCCTAGGGACAGGGGATGATTTTTATGGCTACACCTTC. This encodes CASSLGTGDDFYGYTF. The chain combines TRBV7-9 with TRBJ1-2, with 10 bases aligning to TRBD1. Germline V lookup: CDR1 SEHNR, CDR2 FQNEAQ (reference sequence). V trimming: 5 bases; J trimming: 5 bases; junction bases outside the gene matches: 11. The CDR3 length is 16 residues.

This clonotype was picked up a small number of times. The chain recombines TRBV29-1 with TRBJ1-1; unclear D gene. V gave up 4 bases and J gave up 5 bases, with 20 bases separating them. Germline-derived CDR1 and CDR2 are SQVTM and ANQGSEA. CDR3 length: 15 amino acids. The CDR3 DNA follows: TGCAGCGTTGTTTGGCCAGGTCTGCGGAAGACTGAAGCTTTCTTT. This codes for CSVVWPGLRKTEAFF.

This clonotype was seen a handful of times. V is TRBV6-1 and J is TRBJ2-3; TRBD1 might be the D (6 bases). The CDR3 has 12 residues. V was pared by 4 bases and J by 10 bases, with 12 bases between. The germline V gene has CDR1 MNHNS and CDR2 SASEGT. CDR3 residues: CASSARTEAQYF. The DNA for the CDR3 is TGTGCCAGCAGTGCACGGACAGAGGCGCAGTATTTT.

In this sample, this clonotype turned up a few times. This chain connects TRBV20-1 to TRBJ2-1, with 9 bases fitting TRBD2. Germline values: CDR1 DFQATT, CDR2 SNEGSKA (reference sequence). J lost 8 bases, V lost 6 bases, and 17 bases had no gene match. The CDR3 is 16 residues long. The CDR3 region is CSADLRGREGLDEQFF. In DNA, the CDR3 is TGCAGTGCGGATCTCAGAGGGCGGGAGGGCCTGGATGAGCAGTTCTTC.